This T cell receptor beta chain was recovered during a study of T cell repertoires in breast cancer (dated by TCRdb to the mid-2010s). Notes on the research overall: Tumors, lymph nodes and peripheral blood lymphocytes from breast cancer patients were profiled in the study, along with peripheral blood from healthy control donors. Given the low mutational burden of breast cancer and the rarity of common mutations in breast cancer, it was reasoned that TCRs shared between breast cancer patients would target shared antigens. Most of the approximately 22 patient tumors analyzed for shared TCRs were ER+/PR+. Tumor-free lymph nodes were processed without enzymatic digestion, and blood samples were separated by Ficoll. Nine healthy donors, of an age range similar to that of the patients, were included as controls. Tumors and tumor-involved lymph nodes were minced, digested with Liberase and DNase, and then passed through 70-um and 40-um filters. On average, roughly 520,000 sequences per sample and roughly 9.9 reads per input cell were obtained by sequencing. Overall study results and their limits: Discarding singleton TCRs and sampling only part of each tumor may have missed genuine antitumor clones. Possible tumor specificity was suggested for around 20 TCR pairs that were shared across seven or more patient tumors yet rarely found in control blood. Emulsion RT-PCR was considered qualitative rather than quantitative, because transcript abundance and primer differences skewed the recovery of clones. Shared TCRs were encoded by various nucleotide sequences, which suggests selection and expansion based on antigen. Sentinel lymph nodes involved by tumor shared about fourfold more TCRs with matched tumor repertoires than tumor-free nodes did (about 8.3% versus 1.9%).

With respect to this clonotype: Its antigen specificity is not known. A much larger clone is a single base away; this may be a read error.

Receptors were amplified or captured by emulsion pairing. Unpaired genes were suppressed by a second nested PCR containing blocking oligos, after which a third nested PCR added Illumina adaptors and barcodes. Each emulsion RT-PCR master mix held about 4,500-270,000 T cells and included C-region, Stepout and V-region primers. The emulsions were generated using the Micellula Emulsion and Purification Kit, and the RT-PCR was run with Qiagen OneStep RT-PCR reagents. Pooled libraries were sequenced on an Illumina MiSeq with paired-end 2 x 250 reads. Per the authors' processing: Read pairs were joined in Galaxy and clipped at the engineered overlap into separate alpha and beta files, and reads that were not clipped were discarded. To assign alpha-beta pairs, the researchers used CompleteTCR, a MiTCR-based pipeline that relies on an R script to link chains sharing read cluster identifiers. TCR sequences that were observed only once, about 1-3.2% of the total, were removed as potential sequencing errors. Using fastp trimming at Q25 and MiXCR clonotype assembly, TCRdb reanalyzed the public sequencing data and kept in-frame beta chains. Identical CDR3 protein sequences are pooled into one entry, listed with their most common genes and DNA. The V and J calls and clone size are TCRdb's, not the authors'. This sample gives around 43,000 distinct CDR3 sequences in total; under 50% of them show up just once. Roughly 60% of the sample comes from the top ten.

To analyze paired alpha-beta TCRs of CD8+ T cells, the researchers used an expanded emulsion RT-PCR method with primers covering all TCR V genes. Before emulsion RT-PCR, CD8+ T cells were isolated using a CD8 positive selection kit and then incubated overnight in around 9.1 IU/mL IL-2. This receptor was taken from a pool of human donors with breast cancer or a healthy control (not recorded which). Specimen: CD8+ T cells.

In nucleotide form, the sequence is TGTGCCAGCAAACAGTACTCTGGAAACACCATATATTTT. Its protein reads: CASKQYSGNTIYF. This chain joins TRBV28 to TRBJ1-3, with the D segment identity uncertain. For CDR1 and CDR2, the germline V gene lists MDHEN and SYDVKM. V loses 7 bases, J loses 0 bases, and the germline ends lie 7 bases apart. There are 13 amino acids in the CDR3, from cysteine to phenylalanine inclusive. Of the read, only the CDR3 DNA is kept; its 39 bases are in frame from base 1.